This is a list of T cell receptor beta chains from one sample in a study of blood T cell repertoires in COVID-19. Only in-frame clones appear in the TCRdb table, and some are missing; sequencing was by immunoSEQ multiplex PCR. This sample has around 60,000 clones; around 81% occur once, and the top ten carry 25% to 30%. The sample comprised peripheral blood. These receptors originate from a woman of 80 years or more with active or convalescent COVID-19. CDR3s include the opening cysteine and the closing phenylalanine or tryptophan. Each record gives: clone size, J gene, CDR3 length, V gene, D gene, CDR3 protein, CDR3 DNA. D genes are given only for firm matches. The size entry is marked missing in some rows and otherwise reads once, few, many or a size class.

>NA|TRBJ2-7|14|TRBV5-4|NA
CASSLVDSSYEQYF
TGTGCCAGCAGCTTGGTGGACAGTTCGTATGAGCAGTACTTC
>NA|TRBJ1-4|14|TRBV5-1|NA
CASSLSGTNEKLFF
TGCGCCAGCAGTTTGTCAGGGACTAATGAAAAACTGTTTTTT
>NA|TRBJ1-1|14|TRBV9|TRBD1
CASGAGGGGTEAFF
TGTGCCAGCGGGGCAGGGGGCGGGGGCACTGAAGCTTTCTTT
>NA|TRBJ1-4|14|TRBV28|NA
CASSLPRGDEKLFF
TGTGCCAGCAGTTTACCCAGGGGCGATGAAAAACTGTTTTTT
>NA|TRBJ2-7|14|TRBV6-5|TRBD1
CASSWTGGNYEQYF
TGTGCCAGCAGTTGGACAGGGGGGAACTACGAGCAGTACTTC
>NA|TRBJ1-5|14|TRBV3-1/TRBV3-2|NA
CASSQGPDSADKHF
TGTGCCAGCAGCCAAGGACCAGACAGCGCCGACAAGCATTTT
>NA|TRBJ2-3|13|TRBV6-2/TRBV6-3|NA
CASSFPQGTPQYF
TGTGCCAGCAGTTTTCCACAGGGAACGCCGCAGTATTTT
>NA|TRBJ2-3|13|TRBV3-1/TRBV3-2|TRBD2
CASSQTRRGDRYF
TGTGCCAGCAGTCAAACTCGGCGGGGGGACCGCTATTTT
>once|TRBJ1-5|16|TRBV28|NA
CASSLYHTLAGQPQHF
TGTGCCAGCAGTTTATACCACACCTTGGCAGGGCAGCCCCAGCATTTT
>NA|TRBJ1-4|12|TRBV12-3/TRBV12-4|NA
CASSFGGEKLFF
TGTGCCAGCAGTTTCGGTGGTGAAAAACTGTTTTTT
>NA|TRBJ2-1|15|TRBV7-2|NA
CASSLAIGGRNEQFF
TGTGCCAGCAGCTTAGCGATAGGGGGTCGGAATGAGCAGTTCTTC
>NA|TRBJ1-4|14|TRBV7-6|TRBD1
CASSQWTGDEKLFF
TGTGCCAGCAGCCAATGGACAGGGGATGAAAAACTGTTTTTT
>NA|TRBJ1-2|14|TRBV4-3|NA
CASSQDTGLGGYTF
TGCGCCAGCAGCCAAGATACAGGGCTCGGGGGCTACACCTTC
>few|TRBJ2-7|13|TRBV2|TRBD2
CASRVGGEDEQYF
TGTGCCAGCAGGGTCGGGGGGGAAGACGAGCAGTACTTC
>NA|TRBJ1-3|15|TRBV18|TRBD1
CASSPPTGTGNTIYF
TGTGCCAGCTCACCCCCGACAGGGACTGGAAACACCATATATTTT
>NA|TRBJ2-3|13|TRBV18|TRBD1
CASSHRGTDTQYF
TGTGCCAGCTCACACAGGGGAACAGATACGCAGTATTTT
>NA|TRBJ1-2|13|TRBV29-1|NA
CSVELRGDYGYTF
TGCAGCGTTGAACTTCGGGGAGACTATGGCTACACCTTC
>NA|TRBJ2-7|16|TRBV4-2|TRBD2
CASSLGTSGGVYEQYF
TGTGCCAGCAGCCTAGGGACTAGCGGGGGAGTCTACGAGCAGTACTTC
>many|TRBJ1-2|14|TRBV3-1/TRBV3-2|TRBD1
CASSRDSSVYGYTF
TGTGCCAGCAGCCGGGACAGCTCAGTATATGGCTACACCTTC
>NA|TRBJ1-6|16|TRBV6-5|NA
CASSYTPGTYNSPLHF
TGTGCCAGCAGTTACACCCCCGGGACATATAATTCACCCCTCCACTTT
>NA|TRBJ2-2|15|TRBV6-5|NA
CASGTAGAHTGELFF
TGTGCCAGCGGGACGGCGGGGGCACACACCGGGGAGCTGTTTTTT
>NA|TRBJ1-1|15|TRBV27|TRBD1
CASSRRGQANTEAFF
TGTGCCAGCAGCCGGAGAGGACAGGCTAACACTGAAGCTTTCTTT